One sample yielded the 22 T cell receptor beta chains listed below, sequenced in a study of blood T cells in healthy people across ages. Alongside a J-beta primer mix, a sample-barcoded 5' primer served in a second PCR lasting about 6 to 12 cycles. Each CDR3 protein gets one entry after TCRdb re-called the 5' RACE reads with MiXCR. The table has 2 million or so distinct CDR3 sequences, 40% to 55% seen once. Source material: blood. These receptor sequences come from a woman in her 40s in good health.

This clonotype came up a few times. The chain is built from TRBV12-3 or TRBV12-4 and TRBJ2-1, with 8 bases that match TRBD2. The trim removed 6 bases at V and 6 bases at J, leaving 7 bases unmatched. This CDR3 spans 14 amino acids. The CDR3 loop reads CASRRTSNPNEQFF. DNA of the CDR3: TGTGCCAGCAGGCGGACTAGCAACCCCAATGAGCAGTTCTTC.

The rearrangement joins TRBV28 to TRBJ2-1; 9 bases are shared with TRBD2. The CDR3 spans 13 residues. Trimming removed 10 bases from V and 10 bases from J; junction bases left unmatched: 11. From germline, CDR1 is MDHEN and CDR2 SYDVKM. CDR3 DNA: TGTGCCAACGGGCGGGGGGGCTCAGAGGAGCAGTTCTTC. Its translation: CANGRGGSEEQFF.

The CDR3 DNA is TGCGCCAGCAGCTTGGGGCGGGGCGCGGCGAATGAAGCTTTCTTT. It codes for CASSLGRGAANEAFF. This chain uses TRBV5-1 with TRBJ1-1, with a possible D match to TRBD1 (5 bases). Germline V gives CDR1 SGHRS, CDR2 YFSETQ. V was shortened by 0 bases and J by 7 bases, with 16 bases between the two germline ends. This CDR3 spans 15 amino acids.

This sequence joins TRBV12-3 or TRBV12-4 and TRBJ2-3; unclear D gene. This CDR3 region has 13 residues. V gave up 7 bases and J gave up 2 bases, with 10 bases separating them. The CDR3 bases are TGTGCCAGCACTGGCATTTACACAGATACGCAGTATTTT. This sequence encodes CASTGIYTDTQYF.

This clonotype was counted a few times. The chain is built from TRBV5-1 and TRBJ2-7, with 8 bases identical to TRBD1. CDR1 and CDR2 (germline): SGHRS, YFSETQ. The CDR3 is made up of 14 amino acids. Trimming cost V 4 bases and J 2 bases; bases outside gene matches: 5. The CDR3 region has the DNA TGCGCCAGCAGCAGGCCGGGACAGGCCTACGAGCAGTACTTC. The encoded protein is CASSRPGQAYEQYF.

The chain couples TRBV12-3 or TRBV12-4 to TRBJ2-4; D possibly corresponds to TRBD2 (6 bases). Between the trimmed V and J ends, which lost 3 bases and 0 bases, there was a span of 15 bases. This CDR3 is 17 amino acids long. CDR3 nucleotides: TGTGCCAGCAGTTTCCGGGACTTAGCCCTAGCCAAAAACATTCAGTACTTC. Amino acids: CASSFRDLALAKNIQYF.

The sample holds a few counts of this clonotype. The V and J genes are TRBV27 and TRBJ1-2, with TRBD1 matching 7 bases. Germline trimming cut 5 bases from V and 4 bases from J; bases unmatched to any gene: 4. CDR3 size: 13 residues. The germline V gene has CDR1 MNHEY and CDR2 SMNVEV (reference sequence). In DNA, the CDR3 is TGTGCCAGCAGTATCGACAGGGTCTATGGCTACACCTTC. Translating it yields CASSIDRVYGYTF.

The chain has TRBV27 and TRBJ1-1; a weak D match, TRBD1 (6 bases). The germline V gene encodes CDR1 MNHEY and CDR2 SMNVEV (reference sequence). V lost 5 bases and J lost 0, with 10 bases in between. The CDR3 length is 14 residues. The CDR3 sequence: CASSKGGMNTEAFF. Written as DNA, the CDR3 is TGTGCCAGCAGTAAGGGGGGGATGAACACTGAAGCTTTCTTT.

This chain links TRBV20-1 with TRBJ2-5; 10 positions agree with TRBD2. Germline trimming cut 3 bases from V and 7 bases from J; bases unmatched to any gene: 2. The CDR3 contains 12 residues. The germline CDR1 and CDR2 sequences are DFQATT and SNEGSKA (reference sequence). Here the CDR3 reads CSARSGGGTQYF. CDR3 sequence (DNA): TGCAGTGCTAGGAGCGGGGGGGGGACCCAGTACTTC.

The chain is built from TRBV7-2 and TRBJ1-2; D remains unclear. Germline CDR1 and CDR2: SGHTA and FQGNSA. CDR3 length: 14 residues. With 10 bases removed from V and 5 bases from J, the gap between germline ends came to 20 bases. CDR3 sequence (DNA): TGTGCCACCAACCTCGGAGAGAGTCAGTATGGCTACACCTTC. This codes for CATNLGESQYGYTF.

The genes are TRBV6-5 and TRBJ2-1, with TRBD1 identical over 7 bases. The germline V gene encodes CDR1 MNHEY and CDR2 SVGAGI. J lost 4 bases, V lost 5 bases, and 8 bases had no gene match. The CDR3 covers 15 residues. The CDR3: CASSGTGTAYNEQFF. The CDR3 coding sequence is TGTGCCAGCAGTGGGACCGGGACAGCTTACAATGAGCAGTTCTTC.

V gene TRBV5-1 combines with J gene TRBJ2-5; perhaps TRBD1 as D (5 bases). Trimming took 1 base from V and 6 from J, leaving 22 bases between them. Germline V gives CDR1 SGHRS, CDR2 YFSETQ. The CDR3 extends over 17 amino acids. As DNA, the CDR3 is TGCGCCAGCAGCTTGTGGGGCAGGCGAAATGGTTTGAAGACCCAGTACTTC. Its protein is CASSLWGRRNGLKTQYF.

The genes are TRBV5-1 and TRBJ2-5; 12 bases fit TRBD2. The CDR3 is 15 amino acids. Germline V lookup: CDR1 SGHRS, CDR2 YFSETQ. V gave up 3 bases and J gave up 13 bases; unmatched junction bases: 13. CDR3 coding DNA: TGCGCCAGCAGCTGGACTAGCGGGGTCTACAATGAGCGGTACTTC. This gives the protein CASSWTSGVYNERYF.

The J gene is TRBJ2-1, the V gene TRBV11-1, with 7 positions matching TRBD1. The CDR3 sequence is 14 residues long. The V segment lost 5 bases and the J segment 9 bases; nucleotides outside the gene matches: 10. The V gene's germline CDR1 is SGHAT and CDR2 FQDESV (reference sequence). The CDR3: CASSPPQGVREQFF. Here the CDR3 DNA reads TGTGCCAGCAGCCCCCCCCAGGGGGTACGTGAGCAGTTCTTC.

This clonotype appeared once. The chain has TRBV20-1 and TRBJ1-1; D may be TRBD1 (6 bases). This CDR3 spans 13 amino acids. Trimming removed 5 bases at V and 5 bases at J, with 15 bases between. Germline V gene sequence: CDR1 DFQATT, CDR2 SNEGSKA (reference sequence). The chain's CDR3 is CSAREGGRTEAFF. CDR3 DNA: TGCAGTGCTCGTGAGGGGGGTAGGACTGAAGCTTTCTTT.

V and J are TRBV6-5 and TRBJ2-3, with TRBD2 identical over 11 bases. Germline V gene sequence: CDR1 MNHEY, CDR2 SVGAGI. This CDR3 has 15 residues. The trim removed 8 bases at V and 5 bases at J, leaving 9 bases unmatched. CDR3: CASRRTSGSIDTQYF. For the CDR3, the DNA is TGTGCCAGCCGACGGACTAGCGGGTCTATAGATACGCAGTATTTT.

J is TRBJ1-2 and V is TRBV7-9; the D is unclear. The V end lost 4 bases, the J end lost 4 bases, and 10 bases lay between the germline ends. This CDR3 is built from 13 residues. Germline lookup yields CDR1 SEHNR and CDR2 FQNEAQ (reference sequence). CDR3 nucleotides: TGTGCCAGCAGCTCGCTCGAGGGCTATGGCTACACCTTC. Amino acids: CASSSLEGYGYTF. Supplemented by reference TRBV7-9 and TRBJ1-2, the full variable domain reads DTGVSQNPRHKITKRGQNVTFRCDPISEHNRLYWYRQTLGQGPEFLTYFQNEAQLEKSRLLSDRFSAERPKGSFSTLEIQRTEQGDSAMYLCASSSLEGYGYTFGSGTRLTVV.

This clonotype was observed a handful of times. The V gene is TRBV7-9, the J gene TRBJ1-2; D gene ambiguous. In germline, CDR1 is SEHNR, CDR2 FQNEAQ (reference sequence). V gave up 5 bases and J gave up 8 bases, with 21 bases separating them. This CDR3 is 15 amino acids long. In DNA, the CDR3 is TGTGCCAGCAGCCCTCTTGGATTGGGGTTTGAAGGCTACACCTTC. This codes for CASSPLGLGFEGYTF. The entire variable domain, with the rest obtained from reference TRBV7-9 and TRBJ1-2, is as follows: DTGVSQNPRHKITKRGQNVTFRCDPISEHNRLYWYRQTLGQGPEFLTYFQNEAQLEKSRLLSDRFSAERPKGSFSTLEIQRTEQGDSAMYLCASSPLGLGFEGYTFGSGTRLTVV.

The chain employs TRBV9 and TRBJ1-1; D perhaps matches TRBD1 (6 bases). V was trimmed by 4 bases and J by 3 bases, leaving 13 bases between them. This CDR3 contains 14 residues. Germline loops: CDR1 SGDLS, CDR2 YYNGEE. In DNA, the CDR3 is TGTGCCAGCAGCATACAGGGCCCCGACACTGAAGCTTTCTTT. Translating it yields CASSIQGPDTEAFF.

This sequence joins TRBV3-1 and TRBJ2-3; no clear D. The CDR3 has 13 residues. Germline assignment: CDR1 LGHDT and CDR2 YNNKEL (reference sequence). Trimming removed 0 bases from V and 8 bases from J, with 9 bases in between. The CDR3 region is CASSQDYGVTQYF. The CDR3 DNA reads TGTGCCAGCAGCCAAGATTATGGCGTTACGCAGTATTTT.

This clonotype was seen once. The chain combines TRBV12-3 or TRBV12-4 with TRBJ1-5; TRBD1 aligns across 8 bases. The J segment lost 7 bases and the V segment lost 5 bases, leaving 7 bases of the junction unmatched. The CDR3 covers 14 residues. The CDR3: CASSLQTGAQPQHF. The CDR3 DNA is TGTGCCAGCAGTCTCCAGACAGGGGCGCAGCCCCAGCATTTT.

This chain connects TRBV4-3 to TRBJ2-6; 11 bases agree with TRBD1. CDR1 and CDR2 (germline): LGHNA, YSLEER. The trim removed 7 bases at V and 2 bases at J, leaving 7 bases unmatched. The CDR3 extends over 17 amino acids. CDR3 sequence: CASTTGTGGTGANVLTF. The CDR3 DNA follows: TGCGCCAGCACCACCGGGACAGGGGGTACTGGGGCCAACGTCCTGACTTTC.